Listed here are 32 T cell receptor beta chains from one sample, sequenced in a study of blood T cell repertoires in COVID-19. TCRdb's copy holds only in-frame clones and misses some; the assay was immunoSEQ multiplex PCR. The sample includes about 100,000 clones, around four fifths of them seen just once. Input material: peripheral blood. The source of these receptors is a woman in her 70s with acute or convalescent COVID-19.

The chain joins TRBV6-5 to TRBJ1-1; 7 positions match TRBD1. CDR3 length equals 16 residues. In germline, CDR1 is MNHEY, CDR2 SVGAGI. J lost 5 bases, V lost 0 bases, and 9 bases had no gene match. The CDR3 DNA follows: TGTGCCAGCAGTTACTCGACAGGGTGGGCGAGTACTGAAGCTTTCTTT. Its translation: CASSYSTGWASTEAFF.

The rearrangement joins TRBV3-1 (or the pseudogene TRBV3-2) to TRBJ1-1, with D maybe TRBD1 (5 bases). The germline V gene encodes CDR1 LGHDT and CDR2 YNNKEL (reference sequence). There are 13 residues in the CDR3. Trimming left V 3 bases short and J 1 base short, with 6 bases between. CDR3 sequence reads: CASSQGGNTEAFF. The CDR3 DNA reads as TGTGCCAGCAGCCAGGGGGGGAACACTGAAGCTTTCTTT.

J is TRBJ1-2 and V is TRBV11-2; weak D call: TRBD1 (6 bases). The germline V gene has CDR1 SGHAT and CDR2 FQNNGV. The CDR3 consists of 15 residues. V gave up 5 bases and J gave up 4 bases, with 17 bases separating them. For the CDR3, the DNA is TGTGCCAGCAGCAGACCCTTCGGACAGCTCTATGGCTACACCTTC. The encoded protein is CASSRPFGQLYGYTF. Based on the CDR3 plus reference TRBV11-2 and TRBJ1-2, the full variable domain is EAGVAQSPRYKIIEKRQSVAFWCNPISGHATLYWYQQILGQGPKLLIQFQNNGVVDDSQLPKDRFSAERLKGVDSTLKIQPAKLEDSAVYLCASSRPFGQLYGYTFGSGTRLTVV.

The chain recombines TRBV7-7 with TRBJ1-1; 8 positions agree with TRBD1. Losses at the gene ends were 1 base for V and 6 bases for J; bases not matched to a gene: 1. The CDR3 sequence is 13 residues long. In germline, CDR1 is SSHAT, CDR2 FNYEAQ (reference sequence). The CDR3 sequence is CASSLDRGAEAFF. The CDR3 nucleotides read TGTGCCAGCAGCTTAGACAGGGGGGCTGAAGCTTTCTTT.

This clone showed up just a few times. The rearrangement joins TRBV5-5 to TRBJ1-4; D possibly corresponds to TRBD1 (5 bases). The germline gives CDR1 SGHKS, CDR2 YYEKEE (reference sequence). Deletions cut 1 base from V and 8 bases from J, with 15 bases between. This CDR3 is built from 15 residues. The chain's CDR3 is CASSLFGGEGEKLFF. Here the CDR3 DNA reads TGTGCCAGCAGCTTGTTTGGGGGGGAAGGAGAAAAACTGTTTTTT.

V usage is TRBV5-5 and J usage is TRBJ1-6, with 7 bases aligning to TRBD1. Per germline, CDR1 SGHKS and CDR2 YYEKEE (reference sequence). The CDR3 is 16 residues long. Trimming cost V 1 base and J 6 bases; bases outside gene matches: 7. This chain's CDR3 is CASSLRGGTANSPLHF. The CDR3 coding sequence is TGTGCCAGCAGCTTGAGGGGCGGGACAGCTAATTCACCCCTCCACTTT.

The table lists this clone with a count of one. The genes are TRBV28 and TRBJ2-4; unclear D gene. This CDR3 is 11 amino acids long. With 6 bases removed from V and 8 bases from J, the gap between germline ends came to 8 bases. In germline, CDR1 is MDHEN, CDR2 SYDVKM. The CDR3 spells CASSPRDIQYF. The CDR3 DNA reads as TGTGCCAGCAGCCCCCGGGACATTCAGTACTTC.

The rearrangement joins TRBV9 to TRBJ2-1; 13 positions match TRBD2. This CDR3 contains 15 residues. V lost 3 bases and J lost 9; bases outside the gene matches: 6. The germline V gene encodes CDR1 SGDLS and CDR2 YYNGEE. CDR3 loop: CASSATSGGATEQFF. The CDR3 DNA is TGTGCCAGCAGCGCTACTAGCGGGGGGGCCACTGAGCAGTTCTTC.

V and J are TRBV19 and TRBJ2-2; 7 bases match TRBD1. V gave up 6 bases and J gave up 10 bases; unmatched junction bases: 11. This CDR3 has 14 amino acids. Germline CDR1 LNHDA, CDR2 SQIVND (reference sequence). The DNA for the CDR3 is TGTGCCAGTAGCAAAGGGGGCCTAGTATTGGAGCTGTTTTTT. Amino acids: CASSKGGLVLELFF.

This CDR3 reads CAWSGGAVEGNTIYF. The DNA of the CDR3 is TGTGCCTGGAGTGGTGGGGCAGTTGAGGGAAACACCATATATTTT. The chain employs TRBV30 and TRBJ1-3, with D perhaps matching TRBD1 (5 bases). The ends were cut back, 1 base at V and 4 bases at J, with 14 bases in the middle. The CDR3 extends over 15 amino acids. Germline V lookup: CDR1 GTSNPN, CDR2 SVGIG (reference sequence).

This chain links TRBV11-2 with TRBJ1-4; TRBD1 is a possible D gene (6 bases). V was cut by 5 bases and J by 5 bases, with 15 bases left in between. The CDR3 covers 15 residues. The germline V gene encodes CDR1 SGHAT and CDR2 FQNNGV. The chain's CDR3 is CASSAQGGQNEKLFF. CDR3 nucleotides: TGTGCCAGCAGCGCACAGGGAGGGCAAAATGAAAAACTGTTTTTT.

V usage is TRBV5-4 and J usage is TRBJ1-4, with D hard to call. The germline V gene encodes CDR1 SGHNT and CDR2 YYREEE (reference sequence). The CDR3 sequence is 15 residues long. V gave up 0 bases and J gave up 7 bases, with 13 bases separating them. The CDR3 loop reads CASSLVPGGAEKLFF. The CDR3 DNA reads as TGTGCCAGCAGCTTGGTTCCAGGAGGTGCTGAAAAACTGTTTTTT.

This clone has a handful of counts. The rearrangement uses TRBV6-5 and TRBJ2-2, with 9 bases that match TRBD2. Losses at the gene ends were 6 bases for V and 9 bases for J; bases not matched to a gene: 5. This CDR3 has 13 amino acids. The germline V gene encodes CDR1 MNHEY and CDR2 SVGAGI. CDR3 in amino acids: CASRRGGARELFF. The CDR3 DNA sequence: TGTGCCAGCAGGCGCGGGGGGGCGCGGGAGCTGTTTTTT.

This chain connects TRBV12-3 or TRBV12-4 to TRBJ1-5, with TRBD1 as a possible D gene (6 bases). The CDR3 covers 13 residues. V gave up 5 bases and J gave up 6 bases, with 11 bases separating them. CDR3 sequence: CASSPGVGQPQHF. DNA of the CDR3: TGTGCCAGCAGTCCAGGGGTCGGTCAGCCCCAGCATTTT.

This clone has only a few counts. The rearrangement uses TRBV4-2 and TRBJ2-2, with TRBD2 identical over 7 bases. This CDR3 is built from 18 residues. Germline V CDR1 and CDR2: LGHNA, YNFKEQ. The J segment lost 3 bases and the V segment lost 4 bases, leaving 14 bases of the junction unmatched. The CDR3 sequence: CASSPSTMPGGYTGELFF. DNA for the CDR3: TGTGCCAGCAGCCCATCAACTATGCCGGGGGGATACACCGGGGAGCTGTTTTTT.

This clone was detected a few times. The CDR3 spells CASGAPGQEETF. In DNA, the CDR3 is TGTGCCAGCGGCGCTCCCGGACAAGAGGAAACCTTC. The chain has TRBV7-3 and TRBJ1-2, with D maybe TRBD1 (5 bases). The CDR3 runs 12 residues. Germline V lookup: CDR1 SGHTA, CDR2 FQGTGA. V lost 8 bases, J lost 14 bases, and 21 bases lay in between.

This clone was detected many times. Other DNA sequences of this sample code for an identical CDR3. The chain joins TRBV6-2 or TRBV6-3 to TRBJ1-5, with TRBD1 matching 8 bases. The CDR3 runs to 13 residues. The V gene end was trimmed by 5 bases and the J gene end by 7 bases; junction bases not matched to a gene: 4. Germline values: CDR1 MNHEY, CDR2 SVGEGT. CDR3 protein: CASSRQGSQPQHF. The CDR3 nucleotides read TGTGCCAGCAGTCGACAGGGGAGCCAGCCCCAGCATTTT.

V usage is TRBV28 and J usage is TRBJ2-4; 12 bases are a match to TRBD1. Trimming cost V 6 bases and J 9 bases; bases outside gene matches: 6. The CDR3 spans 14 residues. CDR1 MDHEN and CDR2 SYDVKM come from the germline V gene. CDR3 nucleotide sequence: TGTGCCAGCAGCAGGGACAGGGGGCGAGGCATTCAGTACTTC. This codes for CASSRDRGRGIQYF.

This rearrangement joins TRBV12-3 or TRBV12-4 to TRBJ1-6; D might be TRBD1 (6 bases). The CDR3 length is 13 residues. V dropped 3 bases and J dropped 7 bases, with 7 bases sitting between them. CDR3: CASSLTGNSPLHF. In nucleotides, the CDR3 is TGTGCCAGCAGTTTGACAGGCAATTCACCCCTCCACTTT.

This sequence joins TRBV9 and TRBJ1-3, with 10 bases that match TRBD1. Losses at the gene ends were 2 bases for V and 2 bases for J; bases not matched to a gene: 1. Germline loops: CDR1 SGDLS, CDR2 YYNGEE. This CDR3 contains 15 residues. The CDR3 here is CASSVGQGAGNTIYF. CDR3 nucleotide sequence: TGTGCCAGCAGCGTTGGACAGGGGGCTGGAAACACCATATATTTT. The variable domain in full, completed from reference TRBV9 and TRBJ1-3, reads DSGVTQTPKHLITATGQRVTLRCSPRSGDLSVYWYQQSLDQGLQFLIQYYNGEERAKGNILERFSAQQFPDLHSELNLSSLELGDSALYFCASSVGQGAGNTIYFGEGSWLTVV.

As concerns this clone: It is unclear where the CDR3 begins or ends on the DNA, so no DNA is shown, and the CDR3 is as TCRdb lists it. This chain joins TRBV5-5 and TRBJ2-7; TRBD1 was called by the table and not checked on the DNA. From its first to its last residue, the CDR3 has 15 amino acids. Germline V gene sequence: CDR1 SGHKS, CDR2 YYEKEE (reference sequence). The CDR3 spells CASSFGPGNSYEQYF.

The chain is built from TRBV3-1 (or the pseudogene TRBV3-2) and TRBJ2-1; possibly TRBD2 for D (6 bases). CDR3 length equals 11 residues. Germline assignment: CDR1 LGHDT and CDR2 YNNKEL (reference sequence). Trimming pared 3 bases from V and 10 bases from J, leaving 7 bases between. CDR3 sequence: CASSQEGEQFF. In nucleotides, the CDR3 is TGTGCCAGCAGCCAGGAGGGAGAGCAGTTCTTC.

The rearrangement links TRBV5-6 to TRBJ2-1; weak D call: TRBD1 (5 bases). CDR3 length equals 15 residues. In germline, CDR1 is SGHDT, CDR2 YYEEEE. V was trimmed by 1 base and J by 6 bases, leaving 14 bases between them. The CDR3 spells CASSLPAGLGNEQFF. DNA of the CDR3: TGTGCCAGCAGCTTGCCCGCAGGGCTAGGCAATGAGCAGTTCTTC.

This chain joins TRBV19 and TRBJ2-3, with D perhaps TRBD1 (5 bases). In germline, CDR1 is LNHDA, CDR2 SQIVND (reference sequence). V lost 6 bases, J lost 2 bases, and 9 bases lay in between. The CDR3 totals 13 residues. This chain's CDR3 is CASRTRDTDTQYF. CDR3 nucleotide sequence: TGTGCCAGTAGGACCAGGGACACAGATACGCAGTATTTT.

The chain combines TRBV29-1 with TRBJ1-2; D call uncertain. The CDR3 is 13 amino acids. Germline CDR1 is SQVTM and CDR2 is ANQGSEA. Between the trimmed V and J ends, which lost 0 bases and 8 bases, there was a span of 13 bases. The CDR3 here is CSVEDFQAGGYTF. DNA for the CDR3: TGCAGCGTTGAAGATTTCCAGGCGGGCGGCTACACCTTC.

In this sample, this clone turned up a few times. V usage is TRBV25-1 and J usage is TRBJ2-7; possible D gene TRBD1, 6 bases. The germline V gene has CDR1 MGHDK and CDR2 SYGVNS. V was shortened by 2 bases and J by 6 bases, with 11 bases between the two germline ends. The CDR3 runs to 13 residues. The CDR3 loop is CASSEGNRVEQYF. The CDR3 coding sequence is TGTGCCAGCAGTGAAGGGAACAGGGTCGAGCAGTACTTC.

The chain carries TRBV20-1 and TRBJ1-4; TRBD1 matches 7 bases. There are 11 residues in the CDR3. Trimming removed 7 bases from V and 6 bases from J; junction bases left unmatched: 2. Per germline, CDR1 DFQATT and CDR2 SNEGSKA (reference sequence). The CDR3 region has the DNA TGCAGTGGAAGGGGGCATGAAAAACTGTTTTTT. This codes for CSGRGHEKLFF.

The CDR3 region has the DNA TGTGCCAGCTCACCAGGGACAGGCGATGAAGCTTTCTTT. Translated: CASSPGTGDEAFF. This chain uses TRBV18 with TRBJ1-1; 8 bases agree with TRBD1. V was clipped by 2 bases and J by 7 bases; unmatched bases: 3. The germline CDR1 and CDR2 sequences are KGHSH and LQKENI. This CDR3 is 13 amino acids long.

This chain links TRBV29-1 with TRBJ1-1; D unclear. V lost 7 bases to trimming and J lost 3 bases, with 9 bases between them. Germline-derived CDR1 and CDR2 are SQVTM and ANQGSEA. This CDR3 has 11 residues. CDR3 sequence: CSGHAHTEAFF. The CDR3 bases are TGCAGCGGACATGCCCACACTGAAGCTTTCTTT.

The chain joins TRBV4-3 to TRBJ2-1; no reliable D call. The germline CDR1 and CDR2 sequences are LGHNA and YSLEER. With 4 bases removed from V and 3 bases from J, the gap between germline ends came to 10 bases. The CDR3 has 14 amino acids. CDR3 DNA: TGCGCCAGCAGCCGTGCGTCGAACTACAATGAGCAGTTCTTC. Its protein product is CASSRASNYNEQFF.

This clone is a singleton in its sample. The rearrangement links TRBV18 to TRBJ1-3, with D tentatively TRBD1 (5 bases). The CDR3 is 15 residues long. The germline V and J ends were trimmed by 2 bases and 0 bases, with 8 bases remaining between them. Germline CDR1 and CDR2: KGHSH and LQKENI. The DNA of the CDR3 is TGTGCCAGCTCACCAACAGGCCACTCTGGAAACACCATATATTTT. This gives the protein CASSPTGHSGNTIYF.

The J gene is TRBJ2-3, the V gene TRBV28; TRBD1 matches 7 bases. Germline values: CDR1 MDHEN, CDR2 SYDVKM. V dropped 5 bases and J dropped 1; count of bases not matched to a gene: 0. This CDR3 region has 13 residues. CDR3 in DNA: TGTGCCAGCAGTGGACAGGGCACAGATACGCAGTATTTT. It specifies CASSGQGTDTQYF.